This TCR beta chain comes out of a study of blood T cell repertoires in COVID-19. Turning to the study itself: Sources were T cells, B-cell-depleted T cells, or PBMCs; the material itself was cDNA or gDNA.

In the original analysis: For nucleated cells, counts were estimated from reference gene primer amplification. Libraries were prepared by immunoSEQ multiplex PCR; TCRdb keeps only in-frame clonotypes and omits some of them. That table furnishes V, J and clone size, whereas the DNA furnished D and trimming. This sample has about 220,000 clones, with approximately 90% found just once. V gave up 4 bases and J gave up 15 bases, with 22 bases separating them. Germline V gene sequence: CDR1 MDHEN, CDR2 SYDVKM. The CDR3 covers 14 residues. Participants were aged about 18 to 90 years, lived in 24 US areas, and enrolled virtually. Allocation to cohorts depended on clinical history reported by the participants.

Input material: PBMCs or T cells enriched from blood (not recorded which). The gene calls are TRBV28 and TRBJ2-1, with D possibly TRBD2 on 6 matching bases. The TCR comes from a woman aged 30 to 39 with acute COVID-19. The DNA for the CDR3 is TGTGCCAGCAGTTCCCCCGGGGGAGTTAGACAGCTGTTCTTC. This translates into CASSSPGGVRQLFF.